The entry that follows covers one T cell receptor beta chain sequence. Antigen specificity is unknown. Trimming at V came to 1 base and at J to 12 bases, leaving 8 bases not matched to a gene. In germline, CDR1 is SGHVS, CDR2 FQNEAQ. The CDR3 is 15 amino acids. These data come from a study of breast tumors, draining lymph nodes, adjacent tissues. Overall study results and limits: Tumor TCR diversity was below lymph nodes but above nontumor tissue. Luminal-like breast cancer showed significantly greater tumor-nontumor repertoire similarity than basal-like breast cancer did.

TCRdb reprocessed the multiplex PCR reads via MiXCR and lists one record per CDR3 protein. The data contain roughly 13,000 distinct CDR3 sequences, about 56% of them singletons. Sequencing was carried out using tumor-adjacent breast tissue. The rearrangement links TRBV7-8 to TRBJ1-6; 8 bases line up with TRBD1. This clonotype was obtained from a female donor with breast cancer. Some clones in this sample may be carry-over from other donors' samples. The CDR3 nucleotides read TGTGCCAGCAGCTTAGAGGGACAGGCCACGGAACCCCTCCACTTT. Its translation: CASSLEGQATEPLHF.